A selection of T cell receptor beta chains follows, all from one sample in a study of cytomegalovirus exposure and HLA in healthy donors. Using immunoSEQ multiplex PCR, the repertoire was profiled, and TCRdb retains in-frame clones only, with some absent. The sample lists some 130,000 clones; over 60% were seen once. Sequenced sample: PBMCs. These receptors were collected from a man younger than 35 in good health and CMV-seronegative. Each CDR3 is given without its conserved first and last residue. The order of the fields is V gene, clone size, CDR3 protein. Size is stated for part of the rows, as once, few or many counts, or as a class when the clone is expanded.

TRBV7-3 | . | ASSLWSGQNNEQF
TRBV5-4 | . | ASSLGDTLNYGYT
TRBV5-1 | . | ASSVQSGPYGYT
TRBV4-1 | few | ASSLTSGRYEQY
TRBV5-8 | . | ASSWSGGGRETQY
TRBV6-5 | . | ASSQGWETQY
TRBV7-3 | . | ASSRTGGGLNTEAF
TRBV21-1 | . | ASSTSSASGRWTQY
TRBV19 | . | ASSSYRDGTEAF
TRBV7-8 | . | ASSRPASRSPGYEQY
TRBV7-9 | . | ASSPPAGVYNEQF
TRBV27 | . | ASSSSSGLAGGLFSEQY
TRBV5-1 | . | ASSLTDSTDTQY
TRBV18 | . | ASSPGTANTEAF
TRBV7-9 | . | ASSPGTESNEKLF
TRBV28 | . | ASSPTGRGLNEKLF
TRBV2 | . | ASSDEGTSNQPQH
TRBV6-6 | . | ASSYERMNTEAF
TRBV28 | . | ASSQTGGMNTEAF
TRBV5-1 | . | ASSLGDRGNTDTQY
TRBV18 | . | ASSPLDRGRGYT
TRBV19 | . | ASSPRHTGGRFGNTIY
TRBV27 | . | ASSPGQGYSYEQY
TRBV7-2 | . | ASSYRGQQPQH
TRBV19 | . | ASSIQDSSAHQPQH